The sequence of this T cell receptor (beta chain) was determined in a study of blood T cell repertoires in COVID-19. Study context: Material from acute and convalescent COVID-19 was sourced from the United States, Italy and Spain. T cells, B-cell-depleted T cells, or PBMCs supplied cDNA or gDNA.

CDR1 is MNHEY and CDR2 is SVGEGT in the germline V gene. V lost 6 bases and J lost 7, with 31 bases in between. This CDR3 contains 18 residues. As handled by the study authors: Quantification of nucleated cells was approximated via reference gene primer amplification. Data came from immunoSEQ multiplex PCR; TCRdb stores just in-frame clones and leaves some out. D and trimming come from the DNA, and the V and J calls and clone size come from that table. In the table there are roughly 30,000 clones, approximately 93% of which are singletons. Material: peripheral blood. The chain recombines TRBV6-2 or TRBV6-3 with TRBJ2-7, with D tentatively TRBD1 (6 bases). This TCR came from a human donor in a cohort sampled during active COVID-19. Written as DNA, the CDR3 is TGTGCCAGCAGCTTTTCCAAGGTGAATAACAGGGCGATGTATGAGCAGTACTTC. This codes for CASSFSKVNNRAMYEQYF.